These T cell receptor beta chains were read from a single sample in a study of cytomegalovirus exposure and HLA in healthy donors. Repertoires were generated with immunoSEQ multiplex PCR, while TCRdb's copy carries only in-frame clones and drops some. The repertoire holds 150,000 to 200,000 clones, with 80% to 90% as singletons. Specimen: PBMCs. These TCRs come from a man aged 18 to 30 in good health and CMV-seropositive. CDR3s include the opening cysteine and the closing phenylalanine or tryptophan. The order of the fields is clone size, J gene, V gene, CDR3 protein. Clone size is not always given. Where it is, it says once, few, many or a class for expanded clones.

abundance: -; j_gene: TRBJ2-5; v_gene: TRBV6-1; CDR3aa: CAVSLAGWEETQYF
abundance: few; j_gene: TRBJ2-7; v_gene: TRBV10-2; CDR3aa: CASRSTGTPTYEQYF
abundance: -; j_gene: TRBJ2-3; v_gene: TRBV29-1; CDR3aa: CSVAGGTDTQYF
abundance: -; j_gene: TRBJ2-3; v_gene: TRBV4-3; CDR3aa: CASSQGVAGGRQADTQYF
abundance: -; j_gene: TRBJ2-1; v_gene: TRBV27; CDR3aa: CASSSLTSGGARSEQFF
abundance: -; j_gene: TRBJ1-1; v_gene: TRBV9; CDR3aa: CASSGQGAGTEAFF
abundance: -; j_gene: TRBJ2-2; v_gene: TRBV18; CDR3aa: CASSPLGLATGGELFF
abundance: once; j_gene: TRBJ1-1; v_gene: TRBV2; CDR3aa: CASSETRTGADTEAFF
abundance: -; j_gene: TRBJ2-5; v_gene: TRBV5-1; CDR3aa: CASSHTDPPAGAQYF
abundance: -; j_gene: TRBJ2-5; v_gene: TRBV2; CDR3aa: CASSEAHATGGRETQYF
abundance: -; j_gene: TRBJ2-6; v_gene: TRBV2; CDR3aa: CASSVSVTGANVLTF
abundance: -; j_gene: TRBJ2-3; v_gene: TRBV9; CDR3aa: CASSASGGSTDTQYF
abundance: -; j_gene: TRBJ2-7; v_gene: TRBV5-1; CDR3aa: CASSLEPQGPNYEQYF
abundance: -; j_gene: TRBJ1-4; v_gene: TRBV9; CDR3aa: CASSVGGRTNEKLFF
abundance: -; j_gene: TRBJ2-4; v_gene: TRBV5-4; CDR3aa: CASSLGGQIKNIQYF
abundance: -; j_gene: TRBJ1-2; v_gene: TRBV27; CDR3aa: CASSSGHVIGYTF
abundance: -; j_gene: TRBJ2-2; v_gene: TRBV2; CDR3aa: CASSEGQGLGELFF
abundance: -; j_gene: TRBJ2-3; v_gene: TRBV6-5; CDR3aa: CASRPSGGATDTQYF
abundance: -; j_gene: TRBJ1-4; v_gene: TRBV2; CDR3aa: CASTRWSGKTNEKLFF
abundance: -; j_gene: TRBJ2-3; v_gene: TRBV9; CDR3aa: CASSASSSRTDTQYF
abundance: -; j_gene: TRBJ2-7; v_gene: TRBV7-2; CDR3aa: CASSSRDSAYEQYF
abundance: -; j_gene: TRBJ2-5; v_gene: TRBV10-3; CDR3aa: CAIKKQGLYSETQYF
abundance: -; j_gene: TRBJ1-1; v_gene: TRBV27; CDR3aa: CASSSMTGRKNTEAFF
abundance: -; j_gene: TRBJ2-7; v_gene: TRBV5-1; CDR3aa: CASSLDSGSYEQYF
abundance: -; j_gene: TRBJ2-3; v_gene: TRBV7-9; CDR3aa: CASSFSMSGGGTDTQYF
abundance: once; j_gene: TRBJ1-2; v_gene: TRBV2; CDR3aa: CASSPTQTTGEGDTF
abundance: -; j_gene: TRBJ1-5; v_gene: TRBV27; CDR3aa: CASSPTRQGFRNQPQHF
abundance: -; j_gene: TRBJ2-5; v_gene: TRBV25-1; CDR3aa: CASSRAGHSLQETQYF
abundance: once; j_gene: TRBJ2-1; v_gene: TRBV5-1; CDR3aa: CASSPGPGSGGYNEQFF
abundance: -; j_gene: TRBJ2-1; v_gene: TRBV5-1; CDR3aa: CASSRRTAISVEQFF
abundance: -; j_gene: TRBJ1-2; v_gene: TRBV6-6; CDR3aa: CASREDGRNYGYTF
abundance: once; j_gene: TRBJ1-1; v_gene: TRBV27; CDR3aa: CASSSRKGNTEAFF
abundance: once; j_gene: TRBJ2-2; v_gene: TRBV2; CDR3aa: CASRATTTGELFF